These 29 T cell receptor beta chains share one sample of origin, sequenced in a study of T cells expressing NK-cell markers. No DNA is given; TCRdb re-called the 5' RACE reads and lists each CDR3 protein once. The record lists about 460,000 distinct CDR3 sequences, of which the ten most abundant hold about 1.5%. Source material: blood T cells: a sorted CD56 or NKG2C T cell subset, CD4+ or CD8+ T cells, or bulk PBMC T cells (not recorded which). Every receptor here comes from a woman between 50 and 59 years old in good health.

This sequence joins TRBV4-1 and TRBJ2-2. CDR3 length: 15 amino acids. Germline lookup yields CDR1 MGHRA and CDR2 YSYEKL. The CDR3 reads CASSQDLMVIGELFF.

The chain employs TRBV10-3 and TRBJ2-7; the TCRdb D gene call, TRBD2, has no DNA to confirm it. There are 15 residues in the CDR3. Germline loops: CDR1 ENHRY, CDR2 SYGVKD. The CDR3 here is CAIMGGLAGTYEQYF.

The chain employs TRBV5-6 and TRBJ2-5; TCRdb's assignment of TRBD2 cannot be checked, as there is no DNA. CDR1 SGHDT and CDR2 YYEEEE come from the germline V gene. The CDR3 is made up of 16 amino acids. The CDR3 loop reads CASSLVAAGVQETQYF.

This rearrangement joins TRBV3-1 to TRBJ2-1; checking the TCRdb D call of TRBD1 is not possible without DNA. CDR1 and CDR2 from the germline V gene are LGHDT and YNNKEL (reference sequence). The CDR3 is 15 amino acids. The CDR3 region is CASSISGSPRDEQFF.

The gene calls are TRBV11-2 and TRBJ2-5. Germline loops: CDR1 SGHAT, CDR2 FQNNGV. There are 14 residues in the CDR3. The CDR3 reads CASSLSDPQETQYF.

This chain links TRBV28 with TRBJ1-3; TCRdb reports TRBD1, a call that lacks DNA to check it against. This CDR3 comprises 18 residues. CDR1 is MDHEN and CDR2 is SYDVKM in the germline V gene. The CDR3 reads CASSLLWDRSNSGNTIYF.

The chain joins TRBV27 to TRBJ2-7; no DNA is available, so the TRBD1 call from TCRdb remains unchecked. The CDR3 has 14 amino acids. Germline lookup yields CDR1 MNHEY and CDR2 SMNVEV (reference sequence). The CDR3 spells CASSLSSIPYEQYF.

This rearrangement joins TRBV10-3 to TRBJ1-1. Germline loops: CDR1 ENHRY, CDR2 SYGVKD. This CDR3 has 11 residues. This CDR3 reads CAIRMDTEAFF.

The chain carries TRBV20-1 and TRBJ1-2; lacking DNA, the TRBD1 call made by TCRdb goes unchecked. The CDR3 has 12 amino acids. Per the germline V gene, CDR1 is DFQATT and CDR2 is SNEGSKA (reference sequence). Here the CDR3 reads CSGSDSDYGYTF.

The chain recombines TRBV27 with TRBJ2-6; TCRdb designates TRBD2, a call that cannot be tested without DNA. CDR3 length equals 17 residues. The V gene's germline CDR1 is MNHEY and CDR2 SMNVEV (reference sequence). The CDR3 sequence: CASSSRQGRSGANVLTF.

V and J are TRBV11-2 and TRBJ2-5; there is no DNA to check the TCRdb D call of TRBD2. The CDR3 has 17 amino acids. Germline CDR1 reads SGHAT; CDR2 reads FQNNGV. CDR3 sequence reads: CASSLGSLAGVGETQYF.

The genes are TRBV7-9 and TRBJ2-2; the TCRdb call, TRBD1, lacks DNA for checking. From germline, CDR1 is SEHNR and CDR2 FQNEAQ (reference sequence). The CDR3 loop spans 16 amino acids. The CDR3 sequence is CASSSQAGPNTGELFF.

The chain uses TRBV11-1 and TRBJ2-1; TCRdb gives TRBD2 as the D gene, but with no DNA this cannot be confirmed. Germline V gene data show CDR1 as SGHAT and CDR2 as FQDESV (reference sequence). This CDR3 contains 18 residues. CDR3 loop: CASSSRILTSGSKNEQFF.

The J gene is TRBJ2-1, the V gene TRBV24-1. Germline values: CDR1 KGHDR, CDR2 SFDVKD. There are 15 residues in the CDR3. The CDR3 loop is CATSDLTASYNEQFF.

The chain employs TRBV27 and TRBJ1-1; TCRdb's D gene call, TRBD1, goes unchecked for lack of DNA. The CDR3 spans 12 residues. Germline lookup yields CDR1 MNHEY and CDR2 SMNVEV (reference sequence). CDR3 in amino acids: CASSLRGTEAFF.

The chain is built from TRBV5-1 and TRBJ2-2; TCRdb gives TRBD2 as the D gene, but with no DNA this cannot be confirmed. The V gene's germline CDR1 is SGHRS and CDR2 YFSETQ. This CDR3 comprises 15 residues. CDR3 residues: CASSLALGAGGELFF.

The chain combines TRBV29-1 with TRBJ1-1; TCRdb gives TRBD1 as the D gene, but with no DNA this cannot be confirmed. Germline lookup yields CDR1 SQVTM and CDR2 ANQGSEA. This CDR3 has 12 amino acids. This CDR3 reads CSDRDGISEAFF. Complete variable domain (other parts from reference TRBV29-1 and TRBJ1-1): SAVISQKPSRDICQRGTSLTIQCQVDSQVTMMFWYRQQPGQSLTLIATANQGSEATYESGFVIDKFPISRPNLTFSTLTVSNMSPEDSSIYLCSDRDGISEAFFGQGTRLTVV.

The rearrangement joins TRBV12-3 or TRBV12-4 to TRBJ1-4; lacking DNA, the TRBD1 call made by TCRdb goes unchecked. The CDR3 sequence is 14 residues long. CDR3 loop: CASRVTGGAGKLFF.

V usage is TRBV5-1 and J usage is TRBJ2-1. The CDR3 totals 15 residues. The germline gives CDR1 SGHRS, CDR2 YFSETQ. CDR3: CASSNTQNLGNEQFF.

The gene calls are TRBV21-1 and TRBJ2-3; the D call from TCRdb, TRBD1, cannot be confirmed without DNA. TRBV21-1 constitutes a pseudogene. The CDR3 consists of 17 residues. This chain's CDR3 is CASSKNDRGRNTDTQYF.

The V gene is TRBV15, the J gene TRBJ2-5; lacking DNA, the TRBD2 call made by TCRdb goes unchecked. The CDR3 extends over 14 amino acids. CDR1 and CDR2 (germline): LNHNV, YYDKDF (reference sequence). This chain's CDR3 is CATSRGGTSETQYF.

The CDR3 sequence: CASSLGGDNYGYTF. The chain employs TRBV7-9 and TRBJ1-2; as DNA is missing, the TRBD1 call by TCRdb cannot be tested. Germline V gene sequence: CDR1 SEHNR, CDR2 FQNEAQ (reference sequence). This CDR3 contains 14 residues.

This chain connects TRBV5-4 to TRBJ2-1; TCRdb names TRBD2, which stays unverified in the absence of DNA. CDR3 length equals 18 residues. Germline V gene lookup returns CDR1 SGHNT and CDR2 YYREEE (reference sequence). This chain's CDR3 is CASSDGTSGKTTYNEQFF.

The CDR3 sequence is CASSQEASLYYNEQFF. The chain uses TRBV3-1 and TRBJ2-1; the TCRdb D gene call, TRBD2, has no DNA to confirm it. This CDR3 has 16 amino acids. Per germline, CDR1 LGHDT and CDR2 YNNKEL (reference sequence).

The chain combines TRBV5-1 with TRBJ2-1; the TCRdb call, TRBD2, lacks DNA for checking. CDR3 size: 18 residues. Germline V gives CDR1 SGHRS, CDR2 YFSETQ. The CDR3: CASSLAPFSGFSYNEQFF.

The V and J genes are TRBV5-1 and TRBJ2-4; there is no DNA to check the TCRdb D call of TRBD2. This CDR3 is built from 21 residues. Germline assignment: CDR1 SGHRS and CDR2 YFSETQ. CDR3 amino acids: CASSFVHPGTSGTLAKNIQYF.

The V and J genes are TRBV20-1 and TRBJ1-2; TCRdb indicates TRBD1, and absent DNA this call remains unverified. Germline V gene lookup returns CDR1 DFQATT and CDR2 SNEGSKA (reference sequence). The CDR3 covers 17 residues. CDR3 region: CSASLRTGGGQDYGYTF.

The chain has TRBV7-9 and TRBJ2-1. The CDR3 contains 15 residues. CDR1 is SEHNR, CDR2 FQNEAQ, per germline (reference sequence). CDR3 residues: CASSLNGVNGNEQFF.

CDR3 loop: CASSLGGQGAFTDTQYF. J is TRBJ2-3 and V is TRBV7-8; TCRdb reports TRBD1, a call that lacks DNA to check it against. The CDR3 covers 17 residues. The germline CDR1 and CDR2 sequences are SGHVS and FQNEAQ.